This T cell receptor (beta chain) stems from a study of cytomegalovirus exposure and HLA in healthy donors. Findings of the study overall: Most TCR sequences proved rare, with some public TCRs found in many donors.

Notes on this clone: Its antigen is undetermined.

Profiled with immunoSEQ multiplex PCR; TCRdb holds only in-frame clones, not every one. Here the sample spans about 130,000 clones, roughly 86% being singletons. The V gene end was trimmed by 5 bases and the J gene end by 2 bases; junction bases not matched to a gene: 6. The length of the CDR3 is 14 residues. Germline V gene sequence: CDR1 SGHTA, CDR2 FQGNSA. The source material was PBMCs. The receptor's source is a man between 25 and 39 years old in good health and CMV-seronegative. The V call is TRBV7-2, the J call TRBJ2-7; 7 nucleotides match TRBD1. DNA of the CDR3: TGTGCCAGCAGCCACTGGGACAGCACCTACGAGCAGTACTTC. The encoded protein is CASSHWDSTYEQYF.